The 24 T cell receptor beta chains presented below share a single source sample, sequenced in a study of cytomegalovirus exposure and HLA in healthy donors. The PCR employed 60 Vbeta primers together with 13 Jbeta primers. The data were produced by immunoSEQ multiplex PCR, yet TCRdb's version contains in-frame clones alone and is incomplete. The sample carries over 150,000 clones, approximately 85% recorded once. The specimen was PBMCs. These receptors all stem from a girl aged 10 to 17 in good health and CMV-seropositive.

This clone was counted once. This chain joins TRBV6-5 and TRBJ1-1; tentative D call: TRBD1 (6 bases). Germline-derived CDR1 and CDR2 are MNHEY and SVGAGI. V was shortened by 0 bases and J by 8 bases, with 10 bases between the two germline ends. This CDR3 has 13 amino acids. The CDR3 DNA sequence: TGTGCCAGCAGTTACTCGTCGACAGGCGAAGCTTTCTTT. Its translation is CASSYSSTGEAFF.

This chain links TRBV7-9 with TRBJ2-7; 7 nucleotides match TRBD1. The V gene end was trimmed by 4 bases and the J gene end by 2 bases; junction bases not matched to a gene: 5. The germline gives CDR1 SEHNR, CDR2 FQNEAQ (reference sequence). The CDR3 covers 14 residues. The CDR3 sequence: CASSSGTATYEQYF. CDR3 nucleotides: TGTGCCAGCAGCTCGGGGACAGCGACCTACGAGCAGTACTTC.

This chain uses TRBV28 with TRBJ2-3; D is ambiguous. CDR3 length: 15 residues. V lost 7 bases and J lost 2, with 16 bases in between. The germline V gene has CDR1 MDHEN and CDR2 SYDVKM. CDR3 DNA sequence: TGTGCCAGCATCCCTACAGCACCTCACACAGATACGCAGTATTTT. Its translation: CASIPTAPHTDTQYF. Filled out from reference TRBV28 and TRBJ2-3, the complete variable domain reads DVKVTQSSRYLVKRTGEKVFLECVQDMDHENMFWYRQDPGLGLRLIYFSYDVKMKEKGDIPEGYSVSREKKERFSLILESASTNQTSMYLCASIPTAPHTDTQYFGPGTRLTVL.

A word on this clone: The junction shows a germline mismatch at one end, possibly a read error. The chain is built from TRBV9 and TRBJ2-1; 7 positions match TRBD1. The CDR3 contains 15 residues. The germline V gene encodes CDR1 SGDLS and CDR2 YYNGEE. CDR3 sequence: CASSVRGSSSNEQFF. CDR3 nucleotide sequence: TGTGCCAGCAGTGTCAGGGGGAGCTCCTCCAATGAGCAGTTCTTC.

This clone was counted once. This chain connects TRBV10-3 to TRBJ2-7, with D perhaps TRBD1 (5 bases). This CDR3 spans 14 amino acids. The germline V gene has CDR1 ENHRY and CDR2 SYGVKD. V lost 10 bases to trimming and J lost 4 bases, with 20 bases between them. CDR3 sequence reads: CATLDETERYEQYF. The DNA for the CDR3 is TGTGCCACCTTGGATGAGACAGAAAGATACGAGCAGTACTTC.

This chain connects TRBV27 to TRBJ2-1; D not resolved. The germline V gene has CDR1 MNHEY and CDR2 SMNVEV (reference sequence). CDR3 length: 11 amino acids. V dropped 2 bases and J dropped 10 bases, with 6 bases sitting between them. The CDR3 reads CASSLNREQFF. The CDR3 nucleotides read TGTGCCAGCAGTTTAAATAGAGAGCAGTTCTTC.

The chain uses TRBV18 and TRBJ2-7, with D tentatively TRBD1 (5 bases). CDR1 is KGHSH, CDR2 LQKENI, per germline. This CDR3 has 14 amino acids. V lost 1 base and J 7 bases, leaving 14 bases between the germline ends. CDR3 in DNA: TGTGCCAGCTCACCACTCCAGGGAAAGGGTGAGCAGTACTTC. It encodes CASSPLQGKGEQYF.

V is TRBV7-8 and J is TRBJ2-7, with TRBD1 matching over 9 bases. Germline CDR1 and CDR2: SGHVS and FQNEAQ. J was trimmed by 5 bases and V by 4 bases; bases with no gene match: 9. The CDR3 length is 15 residues. As DNA, the CDR3 is TGTGCCAGCAGCTCCGGGACAGGGTTAAGCGACGAGCAGTACTTC. Its translation is CASSSGTGLSDEQYF.

The J gene is TRBJ2-1, the V gene TRBV7-3, with a weak D call TRBD2 (6 bases). The CDR3 covers 13 residues. V was shortened by 5 bases and J by 6 bases, with 11 bases between the two germline ends. Germline V gene data show CDR1 as SGHTA and CDR2 as FQGTGA. For the CDR3, the DNA is TGTGCCAGCAGCCCGGCGGGATCCAATGAGCAGTTCTTC. Its translation is CASSPAGSNEQFF.

The rearrangement joins TRBV7-9 to TRBJ2-1, with 8 bases matching TRBD1. The V and J ends lost 6 bases and 9 bases, in that order; junction bases with no gene match: 13. CDR3 length: 15 amino acids. The germline V gene has CDR1 SEHNR and CDR2 FQNEAQ (reference sequence). This CDR3 reads CASRAPDRALPEQFF. In nucleotides, the CDR3 is TGTGCCAGCAGAGCCCCGGACAGGGCTTTACCTGAGCAGTTCTTC.

Regarding this clone: Other DNA sequences in this sample translate to the same CDR3. This chain uses TRBV19 with TRBJ2-7; 7 bases match TRBD1. CDR1 LNHDA and CDR2 SQIVND come from the germline V gene (reference sequence). CDR3 size: 13 residues. The junction had 4 bases not matched to a gene; V was cut back by 6 bases and J by 2 bases. CDR3 loop: CASSRDRTYEQYF. CDR3 nucleotide sequence: TGTGCCAGTAGCCGGGACAGAACCTACGAGCAGTACTTC.

The V and J genes are TRBV6-1 and TRBJ2-3; D not certain. Per the germline V gene, CDR1 is MNHNS and CDR2 is SASEGT. This CDR3 is 15 amino acids long. V dropped 3 bases and J dropped 0 bases, with 10 bases sitting between them. In DNA form, the CDR3 reads TGTGCCAGCAGTGAGAGACGGAGCAGCACAGATACGCAGTATTTT. It is translated as CASSERRSSTDTQYF.

The chain employs TRBV9 and TRBJ1-1; 7 nucleotides align to TRBD1. The CDR3 length is 12 residues. V gave up 7 bases and J gave up 10 bases; unmatched junction bases: 10. Germline CDR1 reads SGDLS; CDR2 reads YYNGEE. The CDR3 is CASSGDRDGAFF. CDR3 DNA sequence: TGTGCCAGCTCCGGAGACAGGGACGGAGCTTTCTTT.

V gene TRBV4-1 combines with J gene TRBJ2-5; 12 bases match TRBD2. Germline CDR1 reads MGHRA; CDR2 reads YSYEKL. This CDR3 region has 16 residues. The J segment lost 5 bases and the V segment lost 6 bases, leaving 10 bases of the junction unmatched. CDR3 in amino acids: CASRYTSGGPGETQYF. The CDR3 bases are TGCGCCAGCAGGTACACTAGCGGGGGGCCCGGCGAGACCCAGTACTTC.

This clone appeared a single time. This chain connects TRBV23-1 to TRBJ1-5; D may be TRBD1 (5 bases). TRBV23-1 belongs to the ORF category, with a function that is uncertain. Trimming removed 0 bases at V and 7 bases at J, with 22 bases between. There are 18 residues in the CDR3. The CDR3 reads CASSQSVALDKREQPQHF. The CDR3 DNA is TGCGCCAGCAGTCAATCCGTGGCTTTGGACAAGCGAGAACAGCCCCAGCATTTT.

The rearrangement uses TRBV6-5 and TRBJ1-1; TRBD1 matches 9 bases. V was pared by 5 bases and J by 4 bases, with 8 bases of the junction left unmatched. CDR1 and CDR2 from the germline V gene are MNHEY and SVGAGI. The CDR3 is 15 residues long. CDR3 protein: CASSLRQGVPTEAFF. As DNA, the CDR3 is TGTGCCAGCAGTCTCCGACAGGGGGTTCCCACTGAAGCTTTCTTT.

This clone occurred once. One end of the junction does not line up with germline, which may come from a read error. This chain uses TRBV6-1 with TRBJ1-1; possibly TRBD1 for D (5 bases). The CDR3 is made up of 14 amino acids. In germline, CDR1 is MNHNS, CDR2 SASEGT. CDR3 sequence reads: CASSARDLKTEAFF. CDR3 nucleotides: TGTGCCAGCAGCGCCAGGGATCTGAAGACTGAAGCTTTCTTT.

This chain connects TRBV11-3 to TRBJ1-1, with D possibly matching TRBD1 (6 bases). Between the trimmed V and J ends, which lost 5 bases and 4 bases, there was a span of 11 bases. The CDR3 runs 13 residues. Germline V lookup: CDR1 SGHNT, CDR2 YENEEA. The chain's CDR3 is CASSVQGATEAFF. The CDR3 bases are TGTGCCAGCAGCGTACAGGGTGCCACTGAAGCTTTCTTT.

V and J are TRBV29-1 and TRBJ2-1; 7 bases fit TRBD2. The V segment lost 6 bases and the J segment 7 bases; nucleotides outside the gene matches: 0. Per the germline V gene, CDR1 is SQVTM and CDR2 is ANQGSEA. The length of the CDR3 is 10 residues. The CDR3 DNA reads TGCAGCGTGGGAGGGAATGAGCAGTTCTTC. It yields the protein CSVGGNEQFF.

J is TRBJ1-6 and V is TRBV19, with D possibly matching TRBD1 (5 bases). The CDR3 has 16 residues. Germline V gene sequence: CDR1 LNHDA, CDR2 SQIVND (reference sequence). The V end was cut by 6 bases, the J end by 0 bases, with 12 bases between. The CDR3 DNA follows: TGTGCCAGTAGAATGGAGGGGAGCTCCTATAATTCACCCCTCCACTTT. Residues: CASRMEGSSYNSPLHF.

The table lists this clone with a count of one. This chain uses TRBV6-6 with TRBJ1-2; D remains ambiguous. Trimming took 5 bases from V and 5 from J, leaving 12 bases between them. CDR3 length equals 13 residues. Germline CDR1 is MNHNY and CDR2 is SVGAGI (reference sequence). The CDR3 DNA reads TGTGCCAGCAGTCCAGGCCATAATTATGGCTACACCTTC. Encoded protein: CASSPGHNYGYTF.

Concerning this clone itself: At the DNA level, this CDR3 is encoded by other sequences in the same sample as well. The CDR3 DNA follows: TGTGCCAGCAGCTTGGGGGGGCAGCCCCAGCATTTT. It translates to CASSLGGQPQHF. The chain recombines TRBV7-9 with TRBJ1-5, with D possibly being TRBD1 (5 bases). CDR3 size: 12 residues. CDR1 SEHNR and CDR2 FQNEAQ come from the germline V gene (reference sequence). V was cut by 3 bases and J by 7 bases, with 7 bases left in between.

The chain employs TRBV7-9 and TRBJ2-4; a possible D gene is TRBD2 (5 bases). The CDR3 is made up of 15 amino acids. The V and J ends lost 5 bases and 2 bases respectively, with 13 bases between them. The germline V gene encodes CDR1 SEHNR and CDR2 FQNEAQ (reference sequence). The CDR3 is CASSPGIEPKNIQYF. Written as DNA, the CDR3 is TGTGCCAGCAGCCCGGGGATAGAACCCAAAAACATTCAGTACTTC.

This clone was seen once. This chain joins TRBV19 and TRBJ1-1; perhaps TRBD1 as D (5 bases). Trimming removed 6 bases at V and 0 bases at J, with 8 bases between. Germline assignment: CDR1 LNHDA and CDR2 SQIVND (reference sequence). This CDR3 is 13 amino acids long. Here the CDR3 reads CASSDSMNTEAFF. In DNA, the CDR3 is TGTGCCAGTAGCGACAGCATGAACACTGAAGCTTTCTTT.